The clone carrying this TCR beta chain showed up just a few times. Its target is unknown. This entry comes from a study of shared clonotypes between healthy human individuals. About the study: Each donor contributed plates that comprised three CD4 naive, three CD4 memory, two CD8 naive and one CD8 memory.

An assay was performed, and its level was deep. When replicate PCRs were run on sorted subsets, they used around 200 ng DNA, about 31,000 T cell genomes. Method: immunoSEQ multiplex PCR; TCRdb's copy keeps in-frame clones and lacks some. The sample yields about 2.3 million clones, more than 85% seen once. The CDR3 sequence is 14 residues long. V lost 4 bases, J lost 4 bases, and 4 bases stayed unmatched. The germline gives CDR1 MDHEN, CDR2 SYDVKM. General study results and limits: Donors were few, which limited the genetic and exposure-history diversity represented.

This TCR derives from a man aged 18 to 35 in good health. Some clones in this sample may be carry-over from other donors' samples. Sequencing input: naive CD4+ T cells from PBMCs. Noted subset: CD45RA+ positively selected. This chain links TRBV28 with TRBJ1-1, with 9 bases matching TRBD1. The CDR3 coding sequence is TGTGCCAGCAGTTCCCTACAGGGGGCCACTGAAGCTTTCTTT. It encodes CASSSLQGATEAFF.